A single sample is the source of the 5 T cell receptor beta chains below, sequenced in a study of cytomegalovirus exposure and HLA in healthy donors. PCR used 60 Vbeta primers and 13 Jbeta primers. Using immunoSEQ multiplex PCR, the repertoire was profiled, and TCRdb retains in-frame clones only, with some absent. Of 150,000 to 200,000 clones listed, 82% are singletons. Sequenced sample: PBMCs. The receptors were gathered from a male donor in good health and CMV-seronegative.

The chain carries TRBV30 and TRBJ1-1; a possible D gene is TRBD1 (5 bases). This CDR3 region has 15 residues. V was pared by 2 bases and J by 4 bases, with 17 bases between. Germline CDR1 GTSNPN, CDR2 SVGIG (reference sequence). For the CDR3, the DNA is TGTGCCTGGAGTACCATCGGGAGGGGTGGCACTGAAGCTTTCTTT. This translates into CAWSTIGRGGTEAFF. Full variable domain (rest looked up from reference TRBV30 and TRBJ1-1): SQTIHQWPATLVQPVGSPLSLECTVEGTSNPNLYWYRQAAGRGLQLLFYSVGIGQISSEVPQNLSASRPQDRQFILSSKKLLLSDSGFYLCAWSTIGRGGTEAFFGQGTRLTVV.

The chain uses TRBV6-4 and TRBJ2-3, with 8 bases identical to TRBD2. There are 15 residues in the CDR3. The V and J ends lost 6 bases and 5 bases, in that order; junction bases with no gene match: 10. The germline gives CDR1 MRHNA, CDR2 SNTAGT. This chain's CDR3 is CASSYSGTLGDTQYF. The CDR3 nucleotides read TGTGCCAGCAGCTATAGCGGGACTCTCGGAGATACGCAGTATTTT.

This rearrangement joins TRBV27 to TRBJ2-1; no reliable D call. Germline values: CDR1 MNHEY, CDR2 SMNVEV (reference sequence). V lost 2 bases and J 7 bases, leaving 12 bases between the germline ends. The CDR3 runs to 14 residues. CDR3 nucleotides: TGTGCCAGCAGTTTACGATTAAGCGTGAATGAGCAGTTCTTC. Residues: CASSLRLSVNEQFF.

The J gene is TRBJ1-1, the V gene TRBV19; TRBD1 aligns across 7 bases. The CDR3 runs 14 residues. Germline CDR1 is LNHDA and CDR2 is SQIVND (reference sequence). J gave up 7 bases and V 4 bases, and 9 bases lay outside the gene matches. In DNA form, the CDR3 reads TGTGCCAGTAGTAGGTCCCGACAGGGTAGTGAAGCTTTCTTT. It translates to CASSRSRQGSEAFF.

This clone was counted only a few times. The chain recombines TRBV9 with TRBJ2-7; D call uncertain. Trimming pared 0 bases from V and 0 bases from J, leaving 4 bases between. This CDR3 has 13 residues. Germline-derived CDR1 and CDR2 are SGDLS and YYNGEE. The CDR3 sequence: CASSVGGSYEQYF. DNA of the CDR3: TGTGCCAGCAGCGTAGGCGGCTCCTACGAGCAGTACTTC. The complete variable domain, with remaining parts taken from reference TRBV9 and TRBJ2-7, reads DSGVTQTPKHLITATGQRVTLRCSPRSGDLSVYWYQQSLDQGLQFLIQYYNGEERAKGNILERFSAQQFPDLHSELNLSSLELGDSALYFCASSVGGSYEQYFGPGTRLTVT.